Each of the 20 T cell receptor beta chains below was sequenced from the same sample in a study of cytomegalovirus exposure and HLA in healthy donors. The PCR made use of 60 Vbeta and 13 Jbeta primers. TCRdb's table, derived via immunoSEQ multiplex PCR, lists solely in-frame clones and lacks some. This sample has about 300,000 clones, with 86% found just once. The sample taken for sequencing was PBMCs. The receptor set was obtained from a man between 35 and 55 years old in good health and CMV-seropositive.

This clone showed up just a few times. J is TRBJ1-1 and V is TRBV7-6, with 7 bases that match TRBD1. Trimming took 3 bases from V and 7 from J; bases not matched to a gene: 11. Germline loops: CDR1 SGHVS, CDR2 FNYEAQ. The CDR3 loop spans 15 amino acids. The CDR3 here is CASSLSFWGQSEAFF. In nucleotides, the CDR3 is TGTGCCAGCAGCTTGAGCTTTTGGGGACAGAGTGAAGCTTTCTTT.

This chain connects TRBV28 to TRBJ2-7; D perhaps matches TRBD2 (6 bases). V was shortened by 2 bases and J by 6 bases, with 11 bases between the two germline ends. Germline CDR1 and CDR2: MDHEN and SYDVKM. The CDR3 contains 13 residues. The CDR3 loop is CASSLGGVGEQYF. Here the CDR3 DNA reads TGTGCCAGCAGTTTAGGAGGGGTCGGCGAGCAGTACTTC.

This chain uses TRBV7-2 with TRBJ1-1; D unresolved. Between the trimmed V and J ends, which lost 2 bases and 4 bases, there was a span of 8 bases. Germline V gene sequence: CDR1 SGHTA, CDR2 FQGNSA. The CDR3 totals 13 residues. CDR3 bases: TGTGCCAGCAGCTTATTTGGGAGCACTGAAGCTTTCTTT. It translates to CASSLFGSTEAFF.

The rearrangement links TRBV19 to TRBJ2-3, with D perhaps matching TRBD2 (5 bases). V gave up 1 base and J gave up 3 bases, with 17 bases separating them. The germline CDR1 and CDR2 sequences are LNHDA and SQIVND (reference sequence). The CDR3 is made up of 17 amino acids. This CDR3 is CASSIVGPGSGTDTQYF. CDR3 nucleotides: TGTGCCAGTAGTATAGTCGGGCCGGGATCAGGTACAGATACGCAGTATTTT.

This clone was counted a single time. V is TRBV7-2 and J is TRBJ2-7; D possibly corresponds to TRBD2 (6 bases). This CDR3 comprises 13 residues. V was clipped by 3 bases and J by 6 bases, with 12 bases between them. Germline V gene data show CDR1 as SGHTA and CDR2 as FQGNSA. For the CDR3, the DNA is TGTGCCAGCAGCTTTATGGGGAGGAGCGAGCAGTACTTC. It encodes CASSFMGRSEQYF.

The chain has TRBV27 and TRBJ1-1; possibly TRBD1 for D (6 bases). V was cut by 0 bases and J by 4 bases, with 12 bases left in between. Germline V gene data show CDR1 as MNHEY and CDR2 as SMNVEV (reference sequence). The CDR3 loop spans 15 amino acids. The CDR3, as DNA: TGTGCCAGCAGTTTATCGGGGTACAGGGCCACTGAAGCTTTCTTT. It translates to CASSLSGYRATEAFF.

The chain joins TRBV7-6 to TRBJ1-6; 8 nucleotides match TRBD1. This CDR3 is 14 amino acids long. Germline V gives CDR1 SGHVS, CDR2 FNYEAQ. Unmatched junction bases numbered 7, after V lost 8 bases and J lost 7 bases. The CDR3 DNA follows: TGTGCCAGCGCCCAGGACAGGGCGAATTCACCCCTCCACTTT. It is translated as CASAQDRANSPLHF.

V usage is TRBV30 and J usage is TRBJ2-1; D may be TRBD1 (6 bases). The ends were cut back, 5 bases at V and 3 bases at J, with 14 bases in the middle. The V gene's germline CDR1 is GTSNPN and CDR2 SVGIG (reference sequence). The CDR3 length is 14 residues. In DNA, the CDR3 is TGTGCCTGGTGCACAGGGCTAAACTACAATGAGCAGTTCTTC. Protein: CAWCTGLNYNEQFF.

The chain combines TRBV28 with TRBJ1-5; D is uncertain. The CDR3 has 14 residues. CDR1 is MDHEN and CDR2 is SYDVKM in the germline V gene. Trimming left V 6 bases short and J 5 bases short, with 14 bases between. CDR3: CASSDGGSYQPQHF. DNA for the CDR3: TGTGCCAGCAGCGACGGCGGCAGCTATCAGCCCCAGCATTTT. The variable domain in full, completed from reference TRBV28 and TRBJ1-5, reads DVKVTQSSRYLVKRTGEKVFLECVQDMDHENMFWYRQDPGLGLRLIYFSYDVKMKEKGDIPEGYSVSREKKERFSLILESASTNQTSMYLCASSDGGSYQPQHFGDGTRLSIL.

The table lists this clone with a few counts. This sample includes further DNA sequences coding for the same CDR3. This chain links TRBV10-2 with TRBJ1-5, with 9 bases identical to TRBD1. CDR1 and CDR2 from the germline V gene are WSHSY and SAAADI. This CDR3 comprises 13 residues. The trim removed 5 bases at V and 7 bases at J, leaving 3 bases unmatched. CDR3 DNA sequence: TGCGCCAGCAGTCTCGGACAGGGGCAGCCCCAGCATTTT. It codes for CASSLGQGQPQHF.

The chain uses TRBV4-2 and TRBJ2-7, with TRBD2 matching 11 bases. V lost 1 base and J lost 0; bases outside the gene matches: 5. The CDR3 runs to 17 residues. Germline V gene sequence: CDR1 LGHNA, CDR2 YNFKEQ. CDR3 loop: CASSQVAGTSGSYEQYF. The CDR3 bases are TGTGCCAGCAGCCAAGTAGCCGGGACTAGCGGCTCCTACGAGCAGTACTTC.

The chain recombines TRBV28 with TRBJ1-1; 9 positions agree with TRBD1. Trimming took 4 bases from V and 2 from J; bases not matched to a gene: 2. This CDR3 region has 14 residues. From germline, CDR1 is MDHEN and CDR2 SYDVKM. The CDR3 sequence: CASSSGQGNTEAFF. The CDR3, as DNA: TGTGCCAGCAGTTCGGGACAGGGCAACACTGAAGCTTTCTTT.

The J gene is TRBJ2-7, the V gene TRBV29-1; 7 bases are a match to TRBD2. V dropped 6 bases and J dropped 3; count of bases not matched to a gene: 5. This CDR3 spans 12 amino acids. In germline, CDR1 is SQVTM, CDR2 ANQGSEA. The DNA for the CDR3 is TGCAGCGTGAGGGACTACGACTACGAGCAGTACTTC. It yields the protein CSVRDYDYEQYF.

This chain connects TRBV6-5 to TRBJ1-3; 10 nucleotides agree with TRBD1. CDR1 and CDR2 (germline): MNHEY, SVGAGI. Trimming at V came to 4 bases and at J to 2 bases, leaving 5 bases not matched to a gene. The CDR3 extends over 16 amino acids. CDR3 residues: CASSSVTGGTGNTIYF. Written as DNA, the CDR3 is TGTGCCAGCAGTTCTGTGACAGGGGGCACTGGAAACACCATATATTTT.

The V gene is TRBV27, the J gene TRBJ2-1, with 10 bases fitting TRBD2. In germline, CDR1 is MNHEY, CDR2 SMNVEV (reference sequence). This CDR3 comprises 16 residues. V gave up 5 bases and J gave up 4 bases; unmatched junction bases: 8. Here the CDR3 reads CASSTRTSGAYNEQFF. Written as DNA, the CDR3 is TGTGCCAGCAGTACACGGACTAGCGGAGCTTACAATGAGCAGTTCTTC.

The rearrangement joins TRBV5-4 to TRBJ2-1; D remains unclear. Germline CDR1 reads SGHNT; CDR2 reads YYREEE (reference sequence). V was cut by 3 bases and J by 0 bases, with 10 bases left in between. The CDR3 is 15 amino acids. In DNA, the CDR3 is TGTGCCAGCAGCTCCAGACTGAGCTCCTACAATGAGCAGTTCTTC. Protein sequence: CASSSRLSSYNEQFF.

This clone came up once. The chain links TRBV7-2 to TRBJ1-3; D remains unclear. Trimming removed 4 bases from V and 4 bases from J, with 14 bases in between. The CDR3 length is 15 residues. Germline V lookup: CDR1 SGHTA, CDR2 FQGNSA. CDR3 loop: CASSWDIAGGNTIYF. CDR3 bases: TGTGCCAGCAGCTGGGATATTGCGGGCGGAAACACCATATATTTT.

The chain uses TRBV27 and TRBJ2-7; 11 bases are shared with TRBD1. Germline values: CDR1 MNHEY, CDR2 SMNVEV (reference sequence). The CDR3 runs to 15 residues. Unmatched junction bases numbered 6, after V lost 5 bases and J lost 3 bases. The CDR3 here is CASSTAGTGGYEQYF. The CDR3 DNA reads TGTGCCAGCAGTACCGCCGGGACAGGGGGCTACGAGCAGTACTTC.

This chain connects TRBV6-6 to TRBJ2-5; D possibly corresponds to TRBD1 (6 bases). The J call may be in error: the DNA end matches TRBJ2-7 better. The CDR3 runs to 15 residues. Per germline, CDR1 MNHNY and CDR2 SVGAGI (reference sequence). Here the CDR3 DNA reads TGTGCCAGCAGTTCTCCGCAGGGGAAGGGTTTCGAGCAGTACTTC. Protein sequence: CASSSPQGKGFEQYF.

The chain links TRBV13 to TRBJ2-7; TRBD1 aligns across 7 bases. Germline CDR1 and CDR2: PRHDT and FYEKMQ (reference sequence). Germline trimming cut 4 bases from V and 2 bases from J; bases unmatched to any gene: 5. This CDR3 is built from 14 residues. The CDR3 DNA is TGTGCCAGCAGCTCCCGGACAGGTCCCTACGAGCAGTACTTC. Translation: CASSSRTGPYEQYF.